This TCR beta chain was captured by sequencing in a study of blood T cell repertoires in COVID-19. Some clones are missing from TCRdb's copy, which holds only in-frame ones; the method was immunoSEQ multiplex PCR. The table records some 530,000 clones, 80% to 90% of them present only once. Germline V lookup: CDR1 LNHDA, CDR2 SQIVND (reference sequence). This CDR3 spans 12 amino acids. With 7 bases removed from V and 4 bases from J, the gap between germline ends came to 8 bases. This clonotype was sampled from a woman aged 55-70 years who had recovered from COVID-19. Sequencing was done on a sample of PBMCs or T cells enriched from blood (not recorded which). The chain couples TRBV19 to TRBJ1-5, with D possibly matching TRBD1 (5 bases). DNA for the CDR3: TGTGCCAGTATGGGGCGGAATCAGCCCCAGCATTTT. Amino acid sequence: CASMGRNQPQHF.